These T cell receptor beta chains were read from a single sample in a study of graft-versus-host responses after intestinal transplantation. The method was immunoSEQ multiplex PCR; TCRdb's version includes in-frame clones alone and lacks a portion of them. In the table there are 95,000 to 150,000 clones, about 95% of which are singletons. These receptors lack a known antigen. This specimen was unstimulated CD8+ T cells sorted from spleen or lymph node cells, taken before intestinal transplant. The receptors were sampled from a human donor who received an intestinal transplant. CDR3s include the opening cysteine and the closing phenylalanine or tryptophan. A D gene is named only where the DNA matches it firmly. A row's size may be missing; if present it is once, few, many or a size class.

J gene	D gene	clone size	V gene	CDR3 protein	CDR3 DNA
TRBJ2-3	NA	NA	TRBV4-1	CASSPPGGSPSTDTQYF	TGCGCCAGCAGCCCCCCCGGGGGTAGTCCTAGCACAGATACGCAGTATTTT
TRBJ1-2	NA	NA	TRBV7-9	CASSLGPFPITGYTF	TGTGCCAGCAGCTTAGGACCCTTTCCTATTACGGGCTACACCTTC
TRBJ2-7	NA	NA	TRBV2	CASSPLGYEQYF	TGTGCCAGCTCTCCCTTGGGGTACGAGCAGTACTTC
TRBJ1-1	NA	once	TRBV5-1	CASSPGVYTEAFF	TGCGCCAGCAGCCCGGGGGTTTACACTGAAGCTTTCTTT
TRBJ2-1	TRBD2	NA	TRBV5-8	CASSWTSHYYNEQFF	TGTGCCAGCAGCTGGACTAGCCATTACTACAATGAGCAGTTCTTC
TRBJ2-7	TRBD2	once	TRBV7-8	CASSSDPGLGSSEQYF	TGTGCCAGCAGCTCCGATCCCGGACTAGGATCGTCCGAGCAGTACTTC
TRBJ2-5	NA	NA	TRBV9	CASSVANREETQYF	TGTGCCAGCAGCGTAGCGAACAGGGAAGAGACCCAGTACTTC
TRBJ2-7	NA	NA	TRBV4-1	CASSQGVRVDYEQYF	TGCGCCAGCAGCCAAGGAGTCAGGGTGGACTACGAGCAGTACTTC
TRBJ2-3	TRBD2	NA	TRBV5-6	CASSLSGGDTQYF	TGTGCCAGCAGCTTGTCGGGGGGAGATACGCAGTATTTT
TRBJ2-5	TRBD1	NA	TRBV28	CASSLFTGQGLETQYF	TGTGCCAGCAGTTTGTTCACGGGACAGGGGTTGGAGACCCAGTACTTC
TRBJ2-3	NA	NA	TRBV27	CASSPLPGPTTDTQYF	TGTGCCAGCAGTCCTCTCCCGGGCCCGACCACAGATACGCAGTATTTT
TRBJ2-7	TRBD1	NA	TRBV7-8	CALGDSSYEQYF	TGTGCCCTAGGGGACAGCTCCTACGAGCAGTACTTC
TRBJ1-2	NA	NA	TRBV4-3	CASSGGLLDGYGYTF	TGCGCCAGCAGCGGTGGCTTGCTCGATGGGTATGGCTACACCTTC
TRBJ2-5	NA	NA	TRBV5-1	CASSLGQPWLDQETQYF	TGCGCCAGCAGCTTGGGACAGCCATGGCTGGACCAAGAGACCCAGTACTTC
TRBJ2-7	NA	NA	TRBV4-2	CASSQAQFSYEQYF	TGTGCCAGCAGCCAAGCACAGTTTTCCTACGAGCAGTACTTC
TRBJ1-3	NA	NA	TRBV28	CASSLGGTSSGNTIYF	TGTGCCAGCAGTTTGGGGGGCACTTCCTCTGGAAACACCATATATTTT
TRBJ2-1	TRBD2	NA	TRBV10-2	CASSPGGGNEQFF	TGCGCCAGCAGTCCGGGAGGGGGAAATGAGCAGTTCTTC
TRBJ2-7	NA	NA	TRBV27	CASSHRDGAYEQYF	TGTGCCAGCAGTCACCGGGACGGAGCCTACGAGCAGTACTTC
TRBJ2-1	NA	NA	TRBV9	CASSVGVSHNEQFF	TGTGCCAGCAGCGTAGGGGTATCTCACAATGAGCAGTTCTTC
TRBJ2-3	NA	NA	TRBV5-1	CASSLLRQVTSTDTQYF	TGCGCCAGCAGCTTATTAAGACAGGTCACTAGCACAGATACGCAGTATTTT
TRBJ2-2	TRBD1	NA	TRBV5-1	CASTVDRAAGELFF	TGCGCCAGCACCGTGGACAGGGCAGCCGGGGAGCTGTTTTTT
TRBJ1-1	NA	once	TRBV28	CASSPGNTEAFF	TGTGCCAGCAGTCCGGGGAACACTGAAGCTTTCTTT
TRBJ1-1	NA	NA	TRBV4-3	CASSQDRGAEAFF	TGCGCCAGCAGCCAAGACCGGGGGGCTGAAGCTTTCTTT
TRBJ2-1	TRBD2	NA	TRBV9	CASSEGTSGREQFF	TGTGCCAGCAGCGAGGGGACTAGCGGCAGGGAACAGTTCTTC
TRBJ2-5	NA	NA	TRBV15	CATSRVPGHMGTQYF	TGTGCCACCAGCAGAGTTCCTGGGCATATGGGGACCCAGTACTTC
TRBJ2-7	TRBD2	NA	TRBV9	CASTPGSGSSYEQYF	TGTGCCAGCACCCCGGGCAGCGGGAGCTCCTACGAGCAGTACTTC
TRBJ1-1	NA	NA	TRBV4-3	CASSAHSNTEAFF	TGCGCCAGCAGCGCCCACTCGAACACTGAAGCTTTCTTT
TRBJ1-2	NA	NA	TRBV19	CASSIDVTRGGYTF	TGTGCCAGTAGTATAGATGTAACGAGGGGCGGCTACACCTTC
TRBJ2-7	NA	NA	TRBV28	CASSLGRSSYEQYF	TGTGCCAGCAGTTTAGGCCGAAGCTCCTACGAGCAGTACTTC
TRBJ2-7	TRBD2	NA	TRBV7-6	CASSWNGRSSYEQYF	TGTGCCAGCAGCTGGAACGGGAGGAGCTCCTACGAGCAGTACTTC
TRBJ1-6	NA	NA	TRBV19	CASSIDKYAGGDSPLHF	TGTGCCAGTAGTATAGATAAGTATGCCGGAGGTGATTCACCCCTCCACTTT
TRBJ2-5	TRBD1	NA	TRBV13	CASSPDRGRQETQYF	TGTGCCAGCAGCCCGGACAGGGGGCGACAAGAGACCCAGTACTTC
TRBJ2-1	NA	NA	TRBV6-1	CASSVGGGNEQFF	TGTGCCAGCAGTGTAGGAGGGGGGAATGAGCAGTTCTTC
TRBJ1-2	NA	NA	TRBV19	CASSMGPRSRYTF	TGTGCCAGTAGTATGGGTCCCCGATCTCGCTACACCTTC
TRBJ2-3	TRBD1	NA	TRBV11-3	CASSLGQSTDTQYF	TGTGCCAGCAGCTTGGGACAGTCGACAGATACGCAGTATTTT
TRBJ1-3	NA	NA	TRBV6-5	CASTVGSAGNTIYF	TGTGCCAGCACCGTCGGATCTGCTGGAAACACCATATATTTT
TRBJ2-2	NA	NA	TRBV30	CAWIGWSGELFF	TGTGCCTGGATTGGTTGGTCCGGGGAGCTGTTTTTT
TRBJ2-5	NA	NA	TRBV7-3	CASSLIGDPAQYF	TGTGCCAGCAGCTTAATAGGTGACCCGGCCCAGTACTTC
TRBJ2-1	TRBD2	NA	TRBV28	CASSFVRDGLGEQFF	TGTGCCAGCAGTTTTGTCCGGGATGGACTAGGCGAGCAGTTCTTC
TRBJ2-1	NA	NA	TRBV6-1	CASSAPDGRPYNEQFF	TGTGCCAGCAGTGCCCCTGACGGGAGACCTTACAATGAGCAGTTCTTC
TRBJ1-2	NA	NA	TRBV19	CASSGTANYGYTF	TGTGCCAGTAGTGGGACTGCTAACTATGGCTACACCTTC
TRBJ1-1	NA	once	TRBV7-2	CASSRGPFGIWGTEAFF	TGTGCCAGCAGCAGGGGACCTTTCGGGATATGGGGCACTGAAGCTTTCTTT
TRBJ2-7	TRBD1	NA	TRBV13	CASKAGTGVSYEQYF	TGTGCCAGCAAGGCGGGGACAGGGGTTTCCTACGAGCAGTACTTC
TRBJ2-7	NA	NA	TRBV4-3	CASSQDGANGSEQYF	TGCGCCAGCAGCCAAGATGGCGCCAATGGGAGCGAGCAGTACTTC
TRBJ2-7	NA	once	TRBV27	CASSLLGTAYEQYF	TGTGCCAGCAGTTTATTGGGAACCGCCTACGAGCAGTACTTC
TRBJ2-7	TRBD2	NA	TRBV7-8	CASSLEVGGGRGYEQYF	TGTGCCAGCAGCTTAGAAGTTGGGGGCGGGAGGGGGTACGAGCAGTACTTC
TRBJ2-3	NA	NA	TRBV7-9	CASSSNQRPGSTDTQYF	TGTGCCAGCAGCTCTAACCAGCGGCCGGGTTCCACAGATACGCAGTATTTT
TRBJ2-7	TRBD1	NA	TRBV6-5	CASSYRQGLFYEQYF	TGTGCCAGCAGTTACAGACAGGGCCTCTTTTACGAGCAGTACTTC
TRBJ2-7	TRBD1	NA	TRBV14	CASSQGQGETYEQYF	TGTGCCAGCAGCCAAGGGCAGGGGGAGACCTACGAGCAGTACTTC
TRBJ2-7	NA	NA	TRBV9	CASSVEGAGYEQYF	TGTGCCAGCAGCGTAGAAGGGGCTGGGTACGAGCAGTACTTC